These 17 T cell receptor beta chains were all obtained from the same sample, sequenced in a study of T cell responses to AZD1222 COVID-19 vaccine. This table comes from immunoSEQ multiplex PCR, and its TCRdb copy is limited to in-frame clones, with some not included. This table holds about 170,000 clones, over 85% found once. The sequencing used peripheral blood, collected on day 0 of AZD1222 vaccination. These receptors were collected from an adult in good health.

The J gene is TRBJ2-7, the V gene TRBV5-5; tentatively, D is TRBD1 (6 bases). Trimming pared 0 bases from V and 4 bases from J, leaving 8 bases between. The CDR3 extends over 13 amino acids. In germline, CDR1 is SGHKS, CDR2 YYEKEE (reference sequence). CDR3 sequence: CASSLVGQYEQYF. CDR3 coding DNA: TGTGCCAGCAGCTTGGTCGGACAGTACGAGCAGTACTTC.

In DNA form, the CDR3 reads TGTGCCAGCAGTCCCGGGACTAGCGGGAGACATAGCACAGATACGCAGTATTTT. The encoded protein is CASSPGTSGRHSTDTQYF. The chain joins TRBV9 to TRBJ2-3, with 14 bases that match TRBD2. CDR1 is SGDLS, CDR2 YYNGEE, per germline. This CDR3 contains 18 residues. V lost 5 bases to trimming and J lost 0 bases; unmatched junction nucleotides: 8.

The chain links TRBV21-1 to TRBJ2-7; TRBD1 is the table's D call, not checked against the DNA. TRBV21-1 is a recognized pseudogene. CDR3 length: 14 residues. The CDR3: CASNGGQGAYEQYF. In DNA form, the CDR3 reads TGTGCCAGCAACGGCGGACAGGGGGCCTACGAGCAGTACTTC.

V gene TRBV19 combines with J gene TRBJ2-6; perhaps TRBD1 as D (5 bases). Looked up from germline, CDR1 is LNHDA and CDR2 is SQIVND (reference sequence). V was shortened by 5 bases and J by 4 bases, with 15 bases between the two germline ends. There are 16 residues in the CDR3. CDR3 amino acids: CASSRPQGLGANVLTF. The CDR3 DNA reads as TGTGCCAGTAGTCGCCCCCAGGGCCTGGGGGCCAACGTCCTGACTTTC.

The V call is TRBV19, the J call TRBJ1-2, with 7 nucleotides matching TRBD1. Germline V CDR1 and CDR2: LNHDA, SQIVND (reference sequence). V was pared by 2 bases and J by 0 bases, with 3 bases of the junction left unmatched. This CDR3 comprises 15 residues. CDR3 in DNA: TGTGCCAGTAGTATAAACAGGGGATCTAACTATGGCTACACCTTC. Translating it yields CASSINRGSNYGYTF.

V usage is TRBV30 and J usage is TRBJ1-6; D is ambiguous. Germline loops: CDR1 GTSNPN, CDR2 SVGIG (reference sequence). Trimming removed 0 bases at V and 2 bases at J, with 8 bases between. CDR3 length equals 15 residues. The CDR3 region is CAWSVGRAYNSPLHF. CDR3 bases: TGTGCCTGGAGTGTAGGACGGGCCTATAATTCACCCCTCCACTTT.

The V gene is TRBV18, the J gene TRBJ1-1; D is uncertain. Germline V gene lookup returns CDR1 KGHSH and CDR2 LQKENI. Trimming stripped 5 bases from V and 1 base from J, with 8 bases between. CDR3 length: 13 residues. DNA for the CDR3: TGTGCCAGCTCAACCACAGAGAACACTGAAGCTTTCTTT. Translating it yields CASSTTENTEAFF. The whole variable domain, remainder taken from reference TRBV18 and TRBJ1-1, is NAGVMQNPRHLVRRRGQEARLRCSPMKGHSHVYWYRQLPEEGLKFMVYLQKENIIDESGMPKERFSAEFPKEGPSILRIQQVVRGDSAAYFCASSTTENTEAFFGQGTRLTVV.

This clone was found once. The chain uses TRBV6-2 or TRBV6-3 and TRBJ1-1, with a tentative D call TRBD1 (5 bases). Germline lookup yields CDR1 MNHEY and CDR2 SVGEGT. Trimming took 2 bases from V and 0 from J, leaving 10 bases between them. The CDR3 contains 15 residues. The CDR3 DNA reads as TGTGCCAGCAGTTACCTGGGACGGCTGAACACTGAAGCTTTCTTT. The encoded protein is CASSYLGRLNTEAFF.

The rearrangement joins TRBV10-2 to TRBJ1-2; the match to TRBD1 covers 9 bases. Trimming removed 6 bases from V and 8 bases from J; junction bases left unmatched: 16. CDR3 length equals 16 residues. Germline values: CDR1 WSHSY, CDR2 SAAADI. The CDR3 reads CASSAMDPGQGSGYTF. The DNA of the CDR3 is TGCGCCAGCAGCGCCATGGATCCGGGACAGGGCTCGGGCTACACCTTC.

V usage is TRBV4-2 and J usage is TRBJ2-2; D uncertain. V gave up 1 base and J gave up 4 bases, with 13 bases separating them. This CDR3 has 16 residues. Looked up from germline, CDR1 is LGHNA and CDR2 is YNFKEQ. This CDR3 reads CASSQGKDALTGELFF. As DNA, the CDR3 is TGTGCCAGCAGCCAAGGAAAAGACGCCCTCACCGGGGAGCTGTTTTTT.

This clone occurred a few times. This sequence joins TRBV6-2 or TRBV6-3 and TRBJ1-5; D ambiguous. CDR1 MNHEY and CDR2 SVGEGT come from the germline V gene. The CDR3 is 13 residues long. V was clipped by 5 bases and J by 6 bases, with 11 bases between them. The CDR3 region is CASSPRGSQPQHF. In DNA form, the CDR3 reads TGTGCCAGCAGTCCCCGAGGGAGTCAGCCCCAGCATTTT.

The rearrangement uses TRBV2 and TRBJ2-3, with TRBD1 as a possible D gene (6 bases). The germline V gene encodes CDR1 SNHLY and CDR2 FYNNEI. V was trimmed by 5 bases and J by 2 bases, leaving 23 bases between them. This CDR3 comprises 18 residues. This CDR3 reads CASSPQGHTHKATDTQYF. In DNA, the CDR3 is TGTGCCAGCAGTCCGCAGGGGCACACACACAAAGCCACAGATACGCAGTATTTT.

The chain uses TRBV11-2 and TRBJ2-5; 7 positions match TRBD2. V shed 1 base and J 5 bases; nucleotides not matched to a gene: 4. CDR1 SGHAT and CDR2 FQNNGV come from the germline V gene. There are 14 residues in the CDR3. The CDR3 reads CASSLGEGRETQYF. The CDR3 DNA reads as TGTGCCAGCAGCTTAGGGGAGGGCCGGGAGACCCAGTACTTC.

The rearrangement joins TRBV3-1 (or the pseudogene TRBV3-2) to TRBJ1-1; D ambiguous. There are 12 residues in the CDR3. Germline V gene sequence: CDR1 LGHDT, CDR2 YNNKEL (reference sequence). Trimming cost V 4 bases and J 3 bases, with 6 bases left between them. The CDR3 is CASSPGYTEAFF. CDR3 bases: TGTGCCAGCAGCCCCGGGTACACTGAAGCTTTCTTT.

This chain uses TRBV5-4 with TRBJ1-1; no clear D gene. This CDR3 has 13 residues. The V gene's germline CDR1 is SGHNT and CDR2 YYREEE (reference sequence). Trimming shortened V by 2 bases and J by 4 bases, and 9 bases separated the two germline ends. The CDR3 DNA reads TGTGCCAGCAGCTTTTATGGAGGCACTGAAGCTTTCTTT. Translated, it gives CASSFYGGTEAFF. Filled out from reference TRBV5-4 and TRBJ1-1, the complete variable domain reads ETGVTQSPTHLIKTRGQQVTLRCSSQSGHNTVSWYQQALGQGPQFIFQYYREEENGRGNFPPRFSGLQFPNYSSELNVNALELDDSALYLCASSFYGGTEAFFGQGTRLTVV.

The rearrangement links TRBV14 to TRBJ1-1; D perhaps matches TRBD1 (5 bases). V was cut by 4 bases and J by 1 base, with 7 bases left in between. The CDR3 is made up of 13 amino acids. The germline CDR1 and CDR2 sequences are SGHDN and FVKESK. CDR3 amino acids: CASSLRGNTEAFF. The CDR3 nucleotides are TGTGCCAGCAGCCTTAGGGGGAACACTGAAGCTTTCTTT.

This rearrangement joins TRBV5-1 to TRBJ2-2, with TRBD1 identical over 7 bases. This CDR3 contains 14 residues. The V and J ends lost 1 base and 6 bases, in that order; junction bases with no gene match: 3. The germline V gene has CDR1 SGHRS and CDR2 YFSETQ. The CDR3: CASSLRQGAGELFF. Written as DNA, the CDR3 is TGCGCCAGCAGCTTGAGACAGGGCGCCGGGGAGCTGTTTTTT.